One T cell receptor beta chain is described in this entry. Its antigen is still unknown. This CDR3 is built from 10 residues. Germline V gene lookup returns CDR1 MGHDK and CDR2 SYGVNS. V was pared by 11 bases and J by 3 bases, with 7 bases between. The data derive from a study of blood T cells in healthy people across ages. Study observations and caveats: Relative to aged donors, long-lived donors carried more naive CD4+ cells and displayed higher diversity.

Then a second PCR, running roughly 7 to 11 cycles, was carried out with a sample-barcoded 5' primer and a J-beta primer mix. TCRdb reprocessed the 5' RACE reads via MiXCR and lists one record per CDR3 protein. The repertoire has 750,000 to 850,000 distinct CDR3 sequences, about 25% of them found once; the top ten carry 3.7%. A minimum of 6 million PBMCs was isolated per sample. These same records also appear under a second study, on T cells of mothers and their children.

Sequencing was done on a sample of blood. The receptor's source is a boy under 18 in good health. The genes are TRBV25-1 and TRBJ1-1, with D uncertain. The CDR3 loop is CAQEDTEAFF. CDR3 bases: TGTGCCCAGGAGGACACTGAAGCTTTCTTT. The full variable domain, its missing parts supplied by reference TRBV25-1 and TRBJ1-1, is EADIYQTPRYLVIGTGKKITLECSQTMGHDKMYWYQQDPGMELHLIHYSYGVNSTEKGDLSSESTVSRIRTEHFPLTLESARPSHTSQYLCAQEDTEAFFGQGTRLTVV.